This paragraph reports one T cell receptor (beta chain). Its antigen is not yet known. One base away there is no much larger clone; base qualities are not given. These data come from a study of blood T cell repertoires in COVID-19 (dated by TCRdb to about 2020). Study-level background: Samples covering the acute and convalescent phases of COVID-19 were provided by collaborators in the United States, Italy and Spain. The prospective study material was composed of cDNA or gDNA derived from T cells, B-cell-depleted T cells, or PBMCs. Sample metadata almost always included a de-identified subject ID, COVID-19 status, age in years and sex. The dataset comprised deeply sampled blood TCRbeta repertoires from subjects exposed to, actively infected with, or recovered from COVID-19. Samples came from the ongoing ImmuneRACE study (first 160 participants) plus 1,254 subjects from 6 global collaborators. The repertoires were made available in a free public database intended to serve as a resource for research on the immune response to SARS-CoV-2. Where available, HLA class I and class II types were taken from metadata supplied by the sample provider and were not determined by assay-based typing. What the work shows at the level of the full study, not this receptor alone: The quantity of clinical and demographic metadata differed by source and by participant and was supplied without curation.

The immunoSEQ Assay, a bias-controlled multiplex PCR, was used to amplify TCRbeta CDR3 regions from genomic DNA. The original methods were these. Nucleated cell counts per sample were estimated from amplification of reference gene primers within the assay. Sequence reads were collapsed and filtered to measure the absolute abundance of every unique TCRbeta CDR3 rearrangement. For each sample, productive Simpson clonality was calculated as the square root of Simpson's diversity index over productive rearrangements. TCRdb took over this immuneACCESS table, retaining in-frame rearrangements with V and J assigned. Such tables are incomplete; in checked studies, under half of the missing clones stem from an unresolved V gene, and the remainder is unexplained. That table supplies the V and J calls and clone size; D and trimming were determined from the DNA. For this sample the table gives 50,000 to 55,000 clones, of which roughly 87% were detected only once. 15% to 20% of the sample rests with the top ten.

From the cysteine up to the phenylalanine, the CDR3 has a length of 15 residues. Just CDR3 DNA is preserved here, 45 bases in frame from base 1. At the junction V is shortened by 3 bases and J by 1 base; bases outside the gene matches: 5. Reading the germline V gene gives CDR1 KGHSH and CDR2 LQKENI. Each collaborating institution followed its own protocols to collect whole blood in K2EDTA tubes. For TCRbeta analysis, collaborators shipped samples in one of three forms: frozen whole blood, isolated PBMCs, or DNA extracted from either of those sample types. This TCR was sampled from a human donor with active COVID-19. The donor label of this sample is uncertain. The sequencing input was peripheral blood. The receptor chain draws on TRBV18 and TRBJ1-1, and 7 junctional nucleotides match TRBD1. In nucleotides, the sequence is TGTGCCAGCTCACCTAACAGGGGAACGAACACTGAAGCTTTCTTT. Its protein product is CASSPNRGTNTEAFF.